These 5 T cell receptor beta chains originate from one sample sequenced in a study of identical twins. TCRdb fed the 5' RACE reads into MiXCR, producing one record per CDR3 protein. This table has around 550,000 distinct CDR3 sequences, around 15% appearing once. Another study also made use of these data, one on yellow fever vaccine responses in identical twins.

Sequenced sample: CD4+ T cells sorted from blood. The receptor source for this set is a woman between 18 and 29 years old in good health.

This clonotype was counted a few times. The rearrangement links TRBV10-3 to TRBJ2-1; 8 nucleotides match TRBD2. This CDR3 is 13 amino acids long. V lost 7 bases, J lost 7 bases, and 6 bases stayed unmatched. From germline, CDR1 is ENHRY and CDR2 SYGVKD. The CDR3 here is CAIKTGGWNEQFF. Here the CDR3 DNA reads TGTGCCATCAAGACGGGGGGGTGGAATGAGCAGTTCTTC.

The chain carries TRBV4-1 and TRBJ2-7; D tentatively fits TRBD1 or TRBD2 (5 bases each). Germline lookup yields CDR1 MGHRA and CDR2 YSYEKL. The CDR3 has 13 amino acids. The V end was cut by 2 bases, the J end by 7 bases, with 12 bases between. The CDR3: CASSQMLGEEQYF. CDR3 DNA sequence: TGCGCCAGCAGCCAAATGCTGGGGGAAGAGCAGTACTTC.

Many counts were recorded for this clonotype. CDR3 amino acids: CSVGMSSGNTIYF. For the CDR3, the DNA is TGCAGTGTAGGGATGAGCTCTGGAAACACCATATATTTT. The chain couples TRBV20-1 to TRBJ1-3; D is ambiguous. The germline V gene encodes CDR1 DFQATT and CDR2 SNEGSKA (reference sequence). CDR3 length: 13 residues. V gave up 7 bases and J gave up 0 bases, with 10 bases separating them.

A few counts support this clonotype. Here the CDR3 DNA reads TGCAGCGCTCTAACTGGACTACCCGGGGGGAGTAGGGAGCTGTTTTTT. Amino acid sequence: CSALTGLPGGSRELFF. The chain carries TRBV29-1 and TRBJ2-2; 7 bases are a match to TRBD2. Germline assignment: CDR1 SQVTM and CDR2 ANQGSEA. This CDR3 region has 16 residues. Trimming cost V 7 bases and J 9 bases; bases outside gene matches: 20.

This clonotype was seen repeatedly, ten times or more. V usage is TRBV7-8 and J usage is TRBJ2-7, with D unresolved. CDR1 is SGHVS and CDR2 is FQNEAQ in the germline V gene. The CDR3 runs to 13 residues. The ends were cut back, 5 bases at V and 2 bases at J, with 10 bases in the middle. This CDR3 reads CASSPGHPYEQYF. The CDR3 DNA reads as TGTGCCAGCAGCCCCGGGCACCCCTACGAGCAGTACTTC.